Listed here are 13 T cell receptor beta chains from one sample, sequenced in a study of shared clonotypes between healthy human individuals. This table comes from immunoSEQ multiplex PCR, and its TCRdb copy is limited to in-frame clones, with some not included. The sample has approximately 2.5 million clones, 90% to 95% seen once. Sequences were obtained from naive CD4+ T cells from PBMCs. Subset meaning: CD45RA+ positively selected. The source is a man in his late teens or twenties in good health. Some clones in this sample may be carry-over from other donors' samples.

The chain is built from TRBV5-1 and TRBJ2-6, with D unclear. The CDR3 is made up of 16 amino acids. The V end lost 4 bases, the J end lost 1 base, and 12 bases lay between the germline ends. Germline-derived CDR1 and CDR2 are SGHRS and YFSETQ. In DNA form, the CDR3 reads TGCGCCAGCAGCCCGGGTTCTGGTTCTGGGGCCAACGTCCTGACTTTC. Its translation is CASSPGSGSGANVLTF.

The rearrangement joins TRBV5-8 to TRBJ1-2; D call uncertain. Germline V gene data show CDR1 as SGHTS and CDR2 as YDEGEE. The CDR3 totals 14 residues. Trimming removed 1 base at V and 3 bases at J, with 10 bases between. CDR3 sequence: CASSLLERDYGYTF. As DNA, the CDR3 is TGTGCCAGCAGCTTGCTAGAGAGAGACTATGGCTACACCTTC.

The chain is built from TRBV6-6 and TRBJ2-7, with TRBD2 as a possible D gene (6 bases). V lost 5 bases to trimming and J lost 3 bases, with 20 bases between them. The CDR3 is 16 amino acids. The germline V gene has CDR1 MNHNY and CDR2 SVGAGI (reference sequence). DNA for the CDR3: TGTGCCAGCAGTCAACCGGGACTGAGTCTACTCTACGAGCAGTACTTC. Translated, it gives CASSQPGLSLLYEQYF.

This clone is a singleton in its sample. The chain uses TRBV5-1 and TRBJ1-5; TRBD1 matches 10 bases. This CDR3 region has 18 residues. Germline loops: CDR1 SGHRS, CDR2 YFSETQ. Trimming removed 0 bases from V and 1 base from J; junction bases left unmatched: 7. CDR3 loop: CASSLGGTGDESNQPQHF. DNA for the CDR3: TGCGCCAGCAGCTTGGGAGGGACAGGGGATGAAAGCAATCAGCCCCAGCATTTT.

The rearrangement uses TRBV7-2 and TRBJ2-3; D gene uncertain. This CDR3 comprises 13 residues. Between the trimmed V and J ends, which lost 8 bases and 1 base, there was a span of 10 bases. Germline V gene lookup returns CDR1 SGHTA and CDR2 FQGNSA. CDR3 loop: CASCRSRTDTQYF. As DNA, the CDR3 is TGTGCCAGCTGCCGCAGCCGCACAGATACGCAGTATTTT.

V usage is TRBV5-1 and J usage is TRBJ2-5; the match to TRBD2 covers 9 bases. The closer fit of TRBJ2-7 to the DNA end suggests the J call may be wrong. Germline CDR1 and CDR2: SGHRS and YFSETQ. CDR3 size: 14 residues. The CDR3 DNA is TGCGCCAGCAGCCGCACTAGCGGGTCCTACGAGCAGTACTTC. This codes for CASSRTSGSYEQYF.

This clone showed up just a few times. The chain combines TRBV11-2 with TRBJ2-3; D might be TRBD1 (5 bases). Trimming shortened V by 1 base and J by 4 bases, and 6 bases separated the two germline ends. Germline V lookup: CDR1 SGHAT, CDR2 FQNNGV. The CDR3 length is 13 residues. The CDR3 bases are TGTGCCAGCAGCTTAGTGGGGCCAGATACGCAGTATTTT. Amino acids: CASSLVGPDTQYF.

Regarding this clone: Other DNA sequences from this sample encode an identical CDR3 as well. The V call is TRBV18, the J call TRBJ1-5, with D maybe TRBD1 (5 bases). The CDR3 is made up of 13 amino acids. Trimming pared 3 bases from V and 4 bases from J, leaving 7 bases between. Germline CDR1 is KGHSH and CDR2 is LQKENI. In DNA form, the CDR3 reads TGTGCCAGCTCACCCTCAGGGAATCAGCCCCAGCATTTT. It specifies CASSPSGNQPQHF.

For the CDR3, the DNA is TGTGCCAGCAGCCCATTCCGGGACGAAGAGACCCAGTACTTC. Amino acids: CASSPFRDEETQYF. V gene TRBV7-9 combines with J gene TRBJ2-5; either TRBD1 or TRBD2 may supply D (5 bases each). The germline V gene encodes CDR1 SEHNR and CDR2 FQNEAQ (reference sequence). The CDR3 length is 14 residues. V lost 5 bases and J lost 3, with 13 bases in between.

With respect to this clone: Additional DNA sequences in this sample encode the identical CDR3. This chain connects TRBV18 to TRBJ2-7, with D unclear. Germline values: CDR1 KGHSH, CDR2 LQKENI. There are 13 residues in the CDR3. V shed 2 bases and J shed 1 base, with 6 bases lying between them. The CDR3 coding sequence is TGTGCCAGCTCACCAGCTCAGTCCTACGAGCAGTACTTC. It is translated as CASSPAQSYEQYF.

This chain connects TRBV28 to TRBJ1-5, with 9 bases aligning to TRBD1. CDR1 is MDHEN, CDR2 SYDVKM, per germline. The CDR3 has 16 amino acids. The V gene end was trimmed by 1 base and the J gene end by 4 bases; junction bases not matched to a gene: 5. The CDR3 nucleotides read TGTGCCAGCAGTTTATCCGACGGGACAGGGAATCAGCCCCAGCATTTT. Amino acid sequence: CASSLSDGTGNQPQHF.

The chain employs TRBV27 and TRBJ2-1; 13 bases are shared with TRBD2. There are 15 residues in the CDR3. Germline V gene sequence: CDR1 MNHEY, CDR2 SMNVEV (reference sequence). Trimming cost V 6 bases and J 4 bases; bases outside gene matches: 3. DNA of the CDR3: TGTGCCAGCAGCCGGGGACTAGCGGGGTACAATGAGCAGTTCTTC. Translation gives CASSRGLAGYNEQFF.

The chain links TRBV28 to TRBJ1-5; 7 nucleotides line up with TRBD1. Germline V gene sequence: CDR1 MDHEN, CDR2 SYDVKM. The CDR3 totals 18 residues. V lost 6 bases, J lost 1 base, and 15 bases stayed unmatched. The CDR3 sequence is CASSIGTATLGSNQPQHF. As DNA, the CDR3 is TGTGCCAGCAGCATTGGGACAGCTACTCTAGGCAGCAATCAGCCCCAGCATTTT.